This record looks at one TCR beta chain sequence and its context. Its antigen target is currently unknown. No base-level quality is on record; no much larger clone is a single base apart. The receptor library was made with the immunoSEQ multiplex PCR assay. For the multiplex PCR, a mixture combining 60 forward primers for TCR Vbeta segments and 13 reverse primers for TCR Jbeta segments was used. The CDR3 region of rearranged TCR beta genes was amplified from genomic DNA with a multiplex PCR assay. On the Illumina HiSeq System, the amplified TCR beta libraries were sequenced as 87-base-pair reads. The authors' analysis ran thus. A later analysis counted approximately 76 million unique TCR beta chains across the approximately 700 repertoires, and 9.5 million to 11 million of these chains were shared by at least two donors. Raw reads were error-corrected and collapsed into unique sequences by a nearest-neighbor algorithm in which closely related sequences were merged to remove PCR and sequencing errors. V, D and J gene segments were assigned by aligning CDR3 sequences to IMGT reference sequences. For a sequence to be retained, a match of at least six nucleotides was required to both a V gene segment and a J gene segment. A rearrangement counted as productive if the CDR3 had no stop codons and remained in frame with V and J, and every other rearrangement counted as non-productive. Following IMGT convention, CDR3 was defined as the stretch from the second conserved V-encoded cysteine to the conserved J-encoded phenylalanine. In an earlier analysis of 587 of the donors, sequences lacking an unambiguous match to a single V gene segment were excluded. In an earlier analysis of roughly 500 of the donors, V segments were called functional above 56.7% productive rearrangements and were called segregating when the between-donor standard deviation exceeded 5%. A statistical classification framework was built for diagnosing cytomegalovirus status from the catalog of TCR beta chain sequences. V and J gene assignment, in a later analysis, came from comparing TCR nucleotide sequences with IMGT/GENE-DB human TR gene sequences. The TCRdist pipeline was used in a later analysis to assign CDR3 sequences and most-parsimonious VDJ recombination scenarios. In a later analysis, every TCR beta chain was defined by the combination of its CDR3 amino acid sequence and its V-gene family, and reads without a unique V-gene family were dropped. In a later analysis, around 600 highly shared, low-generation-probability nucleotide sequences were removed to address suspected cross-contamination and a sequencing artifact. In a later analysis, a clonal expansion index was calculated for each public chain from normalized within-repertoire ranks of inferred template counts. A later analysis computed generation probabilities with a VDJ recombination model fitted to out-of-frame rearrangements, and checked the results against IGoR. In a later analysis, TCR-TCR, TCR-HLA and TCR-CMV co-occurrence was scored with hypergeometric tests, and a repertoire-size bias correction was applied to TCR pairs. False discovery rates were estimated in a later analysis by permuting HLA or CMV assignments 20 times. A later analysis grouped co-occurring TCRs with DBSCAN, adding TCRdist sequence similarity when clustering within HLA-allele-positive subsets. Repertoires with fewer than 30,000 or more than 120,000 public chains, plus five repertoires with anomalous nucleotide sharing, were excluded from co-occurrence clustering. TCRdb provides this immuneACCESS table in a form limited to in-frame rearrangements. Some clones are lacking; in checked studies, under half of them reflect an unresolved V gene, and why the rest are absent is not known. That table gives V, J and clone size, and the DNA gave D and trimming. The sample table records around 99,000 clones; around 77% of these occur just once. The ten biggest clones cover roughly 3% of the sample.

The entry originates in a study of cytomegalovirus exposure and HLA in healthy donors (dated by TCRdb to about 2017). For context, the study as a whole: According to an earlier analysis of several hundred of the donors, 150 million to 200 million T cells yielded 90 million to 130 million unique TCR beta sequences and 276 Gb of sequence data. Of the roughly 390 genotyped donors, over 70% fell in the genetic ancestry cluster associated with self-reported Caucasian donors. Every discovery cohort repertoire had been produced on one sequencing platform. To study patterns of TCR occurrence, a later analysis re-analyzed previously published TCR beta repertoires from 600 to 750 donors and added high-resolution HLA genotyping. A handful of DR-DQ haplotypes were treated as single units for association and clustering because of strong linkage in the cohort. The study used immunosequencing to profile the T cell repertoires of 666 subjects and linked those repertoires to cytomegalovirus serostatus. Typing coverage differed by locus: A, B, C, DRB1 and DQB1 were typed in roughly 629-640 donors, DQA1 in 500 to 550, DPA1 in around 580, and DPB1 in 450 to 480. Class I and class II HLA loci were covered by the typing at four-digit resolution. A later genetic analysis used genome-wide SNP genotypes for about 55% of the 666 donors, treating that subset as a discovery cohort. To predict cytomegalovirus infection status, the study brought together high-throughput TCR immunosequencing, statistical association of individual TCRs with disease status, and machine learning. The later analysis used no new phenotypic data to find candidate immune exposures, relying instead on TCR beta sequences and their occurrence across donors. About 310 gigabases of sequencing data and approximately 85 million unique TCR sequences were included in an early release covering around 650 HLA-typed donors. The study aimed to test whether cataloging public T cell receptors could reveal signatures of past pathogen exposure. Among 350 to 400 genotyped donors of the cohort, an average of approximately 240,000 unique TCR beta nucleotide sequences were sequenced per donor, about a sixth of them non-productive. Alongside the repertoire data, information on donor age, sex, ethnicity and CMV serostatus was compiled. To decide whether each TCR beta V gene segment behaved as functional or pseudogenic, an earlier analysis of some 580 of the donors relied on high-throughput TCR beta sequencing. In addition to the first cohort of 650 to 750 subjects, a separate validation cohort of approximately 130 different subjects was used. Results the study describes overall, beyond this receptor: For the cohort, immune exposure information was limited to CMV serostatus. Sequencing depth was assumed to be roughly uniform across donors in the presence/absence analyses, though that assumption may not hold. The authors suggested that the approach could potentially be extended to other disease states and immunological phenotypes. Broadly in line with IMGT annotations, most TCR beta V segments showed up in productive rearrangements about 87% or about 30% of the time in an earlier analysis of about 500 of the donors. Approximately 16 rarely observed V segments, including chromosome 9 orphons, were excluded from the earlier analysis of some 590 of the donors because counts were too low. A cluster of highly shared sequence variants was judged likely to represent a technical artifact of the sequencing pipeline. In a later analysis, over 15,000 TCR beta sequences were associated with specific HLA alleles at a false discovery rate of 0.05. A later genetic analysis associated a missense DCLRE1C variant with V-gene and J-gene trimming of TCR beta chains, and an independent cohort replicated the association. According to a later analysis, parvovirus B19, influenza, CMV and Epstein-Barr virus appeared linked to several top co-occurrence clusters. Cytomegalovirus status was reported to be diagnosed by the classifier with high specificity and sensitivity in both the original and validation cohorts. This cohort had only TCR beta chains sequenced, and the lack of alpha or paired-chain data limited which features could be detected. A total of 150 or so TCR beta chains were listed by the study as associated with cytomegalovirus. Most CMV-associated TCR beta chains appeared to be HLA-restricted in a later analysis, and the HLA associations seemed to be driven largely by CMV exposure. In a later analysis, HLA-associated TCR beta chains were found to be more clonally expanded and to have lower generation probabilities than equally common non-associated chains. Strong co-occurrence of HLA alleles, especially DR and DQ, made assigning TCR associations to individual alleles difficult. In a later genetic analysis, fewer N-insertions in productive TCRs were reported among donors in an Asian-associated ancestry cluster than the roughly 700-donor mean. Some IMGT-functional V segments, including TRBV6-2 and TRBV6-3, could not be told apart with the 87-base-pair reads, so those segments were excluded. A further reported finding was that TCR beta sequences accurately predicted the HLA-A and HLA-B alleles for most subjects in the first cohort. Because HLA typing was missing for some donors at each locus, association tests included only the typed subset. In a later analysis, TCR association rates were found to vary across HLA loci, with the most associated TCRs seen for DRB1 alleles and the fewest for HLA-C alleles. While some public TCRs were present in many individuals, most TCR sequences turned up only very rarely across donors. In vitro tests confirmed that three of the cytomegalovirus-associated TCR beta chains recognize cytomegalovirus antigens. Linkage disequilibrium might explain the correlated functional status among segregating V segments, but an unknown experimental factor could not be excluded.

The cohort comprised fewer than 700 healthy bone marrow donors. At the time of sampling, all cohort members were nominally healthy, though unrecorded immune exposures were likely present. The donor was CMV seronegative and belonged to the group of roughly 330 seronegative cohort members. A peripheral blood sample was provided by each donor, and peripheral blood mononuclear cells were used for TCR beta sequencing. Genomic DNA extraction from the blood cell samples was performed with the Qiagen DNeasy Blood Extraction Kit. The germline V gene gives CDR1 as MDHEN and CDR2 as SYDVKM. V is pared back by 7 bases and J by 7 bases, with 17 bases lying between the germline termini. Reading from cysteine to phenylalanine, the CDR3 counts 15 amino acids. The DNA shown is the 45-base CDR3, in frame from base 1.

The TCR originated in a man aged 40-49 years in good health and CMV-seronegative. Recombination connected TRBV28 to TRBJ1-6, with TRBD1 perhaps the D gene, on 6 matching bases. The material sequenced was PBMCs. The CDR3 sequence is CASKEAGQGNSPLHF. The DNA sequence is given as TGTGCCAGCAAAGAGGCCGGGCAGGGGAATTCACCCCTCCACTTT.